The next 22 T cell receptor beta chains were all read from a single sample in a study of cytomegalovirus exposure and HLA in healthy donors. Produced via immunoSEQ multiplex PCR; TCRdb's table is partial and in-frame only. The sample yields about 260,000 clones, roughly 91% seen once. The specimen was PBMCs. The receptor source for this set is a woman in her 30s in good health and CMV-seronegative.

This chain uses TRBV9 with TRBJ2-3; D is undetermined. This CDR3 has 16 residues. Germline CDR1 reads SGDLS; CDR2 reads YYNGEE. Deletions cut 0 bases from V and 1 base from J, with 12 bases between. The CDR3 DNA reads as TGTGCCAGCAGCGTAGAGGTAGCCAGGCGCACAGATACGCAGTATTTT. Amino acid sequence: CASSVEVARRTDTQYF. The full variable domain, in which reference TRBV9 and TRBJ2-3 provide the parts outside the CDR3, is DSGVTQTPKHLITATGQRVTLRCSPRSGDLSVYWYQQSLDQGLQFLIQYYNGEERAKGNILERFSAQQFPDLHSELNLSSLELGDSALYFCASSVEVARRTDTQYFGPGTRLTVL.

The rearrangement uses TRBV13 and TRBJ2-7; 7 positions match TRBD2. Germline lookup yields CDR1 PRHDT and CDR2 FYEKMQ (reference sequence). V lost 4 bases to trimming and J lost 2 bases; unmatched junction nucleotides: 5. The CDR3 spans 14 residues. Here the CDR3 reads CASSSRGLTYEQYF. CDR3 DNA sequence: TGTGCCAGCAGCTCACGGGGACTAACCTACGAGCAGTACTTC.

This chain uses TRBV19 with TRBJ2-1; D may be TRBD2 (5 bases). V lost 6 bases and J lost 4, with 13 bases in between. Per the germline V gene, CDR1 is LNHDA and CDR2 is SQIVND (reference sequence). This CDR3 region has 14 residues. CDR3 DNA: TGTGCCAGTAGCGTAAGCGGAGCTTACAATGAGCAGTTCTTC. Residues: CASSVSGAYNEQFF.

The rearrangement uses TRBV30 and TRBJ2-3; 7 nucleotides match TRBD1. The germline V gene has CDR1 GTSNPN and CDR2 SVGIG (reference sequence). J was trimmed by 2 bases and V by 5 bases; bases with no gene match: 7. The CDR3 sequence is 14 residues long. CDR3 nucleotides: TGTGCCTGGGGCCGGGACAGTCACACAGATACGCAGTATTTT. Translated, it gives CAWGRDSHTDTQYF.

This chain joins TRBV7-2 and TRBJ2-3, with TRBD1 identical over 9 bases. The CDR3 length is 17 residues. The junction had 18 bases not matched to a gene; V was cut back by 6 bases and J by 8 bases. Germline assignment: CDR1 SGHTA and CDR2 FQGNSA. CDR3 region: CASSAAVGTGILGTQYF. DNA for the CDR3: TGTGCCAGCAGTGCCGCCGTGGGGACAGGGATCTTGGGTACGCAGTATTTT.

To note about this clone: The same CDR3 also results from other DNA sequences found in this sample. V usage is TRBV9 and J usage is TRBJ1-1; 8 nucleotides match TRBD1. This CDR3 spans 14 amino acids. The J segment lost 1 base and the V segment lost 2 bases, leaving 1 base of the junction unmatched. CDR1 is SGDLS, CDR2 YYNGEE, per germline. In DNA, the CDR3 is TGTGCCAGCAGCGTCGGACAGGGGAACACTGAAGCTTTCTTT. Encoded protein: CASSVGQGNTEAFF.

This clone has a single count. The chain has TRBV28 and TRBJ2-7; the match to TRBD2 covers 8 bases. The germline CDR1 and CDR2 sequences are MDHEN and SYDVKM. Unmatched junction bases numbered 14, after V lost 5 bases and J lost 5 bases. The CDR3 has 16 residues. Here the CDR3 DNA reads TGTGCCAGCAGTGCCCTAATTAGCGGGGAGGCCCACGAGCAGTACTTC. Its protein is CASSALISGEAHEQYF.

The chain carries TRBV4-3 and TRBJ1-4, with D possibly being TRBD1 (6 bases). Germline-derived CDR1 and CDR2 are LGHNA and YSLEER. Between the trimmed V and J ends, which lost 2 bases and 4 bases, there was a span of 11 bases. The CDR3 covers 15 residues. The DNA for the CDR3 is TGCGCCAGCAGCCAACTCGGACAGCTTAATGAAAAACTGTTTTTT. It encodes CASSQLGQLNEKLFF.

CDR3 loop: CASSPPPYNEQFF. The CDR3 nucleotides are TGTGCCAGCAGCCCGCCCCCCTACAATGAGCAGTTCTTC. This chain links TRBV7-2 with TRBJ2-1; D gene ambiguous. Germline loops: CDR1 SGHTA, CDR2 FQGNSA. V was cut by 5 bases and J by 2 bases, with 7 bases left in between. The CDR3 covers 13 residues.

This chain links TRBV6-1 with TRBJ1-5, with D tentatively TRBD1 (5 bases). The CDR3 is 15 residues long. Between the trimmed V and J ends, which lost 2 bases and 7 bases, there was a span of 15 bases. In germline, CDR1 is MNHNS, CDR2 SASEGT. The DNA of the CDR3 is TGTGCCAGCAGTGAACTGGGACTAACCACGCAGCCCCAGCATTTT. Translated, it gives CASSELGLTTQPQHF.

The V and J genes are TRBV9 and TRBJ2-5; 10 positions match TRBD1. The CDR3 spans 14 residues. The germline gives CDR1 SGDLS, CDR2 YYNGEE. V dropped 3 bases and J dropped 5; count of bases not matched to a gene: 4. The CDR3 nucleotides read TGTGCCAGCAGCGCTGACAGGGGGCGGGAGACCCAGTACTTC. Amino acid sequence: CASSADRGRETQYF.

This rearrangement joins TRBV13 to TRBJ2-5, with D possibly being TRBD1 or TRBD2 (5 bases each). The length of the CDR3 is 12 residues. Per the germline V gene, CDR1 is PRHDT and CDR2 is FYEKMQ (reference sequence). Trimming removed 2 bases from V and 9 bases from J, with 10 bases in between. The DNA for the CDR3 is TGTGCCAGCAGCTTAACCGGGACGCCCCAGTACTTC. It translates to CASSLTGTPQYF. Complete variable domain (other parts from reference TRBV13 and TRBJ2-5): AAGVIQSPRHLIKEKRETATLKCYPIPRHDTVYWYQQGPGQDPQFLISFYEKMQSDKGSIPDRFSAQQFSDYHSELNMSSLELGDSALYFCASSLTGTPQYFGPGTRLLVL.

This chain links TRBV7-6 with TRBJ2-7; D not certain. The ends were cut back, 2 bases at V and 3 bases at J, with 5 bases in the middle. The germline V gene has CDR1 SGHVS and CDR2 FNYEAQ. The CDR3 sequence is 12 residues long. This chain's CDR3 is CASSLPVYEQYF. The DNA for the CDR3 is TGTGCCAGCAGCTTACCAGTCTACGAGCAGTACTTC.

The J gene is TRBJ1-1, the V gene TRBV19, with D possibly matching TRBD1 (6 bases). Germline V gene data show CDR1 as LNHDA and CDR2 as SQIVND (reference sequence). CDR3 length: 14 residues. V lost 5 bases and J lost 4, with 14 bases in between. The CDR3 here is CASSLGRGGTEAFF. CDR3 in DNA: TGTGCCAGTAGTCTCGGCAGGGGAGGCACTGAAGCTTTCTTT.

The chain combines TRBV7-9 with TRBJ2-3; 7 bases are a match to TRBD2. The CDR3 is 16 amino acids. V gave up 5 bases and J gave up 4 bases; unmatched junction bases: 12. CDR1 is SEHNR, CDR2 FQNEAQ, per germline (reference sequence). The CDR3 loop reads CASSPRAGSYSDTQYF. The CDR3 DNA reads TGTGCCAGCAGCCCCAGAGCGGGGTCCTATTCAGATACGCAGTATTTT. The entire variable domain, with the rest obtained from reference TRBV7-9 and TRBJ2-3, is as follows: DTGVSQNPRHKITKRGQNVTFRCDPISEHNRLYWYRQTLGQGPEFLTYFQNEAQLEKSRLLSDRFSAERPKGSFSTLEIQRTEQGDSAMYLCASSPRAGSYSDTQYFGPGTRLTVL.

This rearrangement joins TRBV28 to TRBJ2-7, with 8 bases that match TRBD2. Germline loops: CDR1 MDHEN, CDR2 SYDVKM. The CDR3 has 14 amino acids. The J segment lost 5 bases and the V segment lost 6 bases, leaving 9 bases of the junction unmatched. The CDR3 is CASSPPREGHEQYF. The CDR3 nucleotides are TGTGCCAGCAGCCCCCCCCGGGAGGGTCACGAGCAGTACTTC.

V gene TRBV27 combines with J gene TRBJ2-7, with TRBD2 identical over 11 bases. CDR1 is MNHEY and CDR2 is SMNVEV in the germline V gene (reference sequence). CDR3 size: 15 residues. After removal of 8 bases from V and 4 bases from J, the junction contained 10 bases not matched to a gene. CDR3 sequence (DNA): TGTGCCAGCGGCTGGACTAGCGGGCTCCATTACGAGCAGTACTTC. Its translation is CASGWTSGLHYEQYF.

The chain links TRBV9 to TRBJ2-5, with D perhaps being TRBD1 or TRBD2 (5 bases each). The CDR3 spans 14 residues. Trimming removed 1 base from V and 5 bases from J, with 12 bases in between. The germline V gene encodes CDR1 SGDLS and CDR2 YYNGEE. DNA of the CDR3: TGTGCCAGCAGCGTATCTCTGGGGGTGGAGACCCAGTACTTC. Amino acid sequence: CASSVSLGVETQYF.

This chain joins TRBV7-9 and TRBJ2-7; D remains ambiguous. V lost 1 base and J 3 bases, leaving 19 bases between the germline ends. The CDR3 has 17 residues. Per germline, CDR1 SEHNR and CDR2 FQNEAQ (reference sequence). CDR3 in amino acids: CASSLVGSGPPNYEQYF. CDR3 bases: TGTGCCAGCAGCTTAGTCGGTTCCGGGCCCCCCAACTACGAGCAGTACTTC.

V usage is TRBV5-1 and J usage is TRBJ2-3; 10 bases are a match to TRBD2. CDR1 and CDR2 (germline): SGHRS, YFSETQ. Trimming at V came to 3 bases and at J to 1 base, leaving 5 bases not matched to a gene. The CDR3 runs 16 residues. Here the CDR3 DNA reads TGCGCCAGCAGCTGGTACGGGACTAGCGGCACAGATACGCAGTATTTT. Translating it yields CASSWYGTSGTDTQYF.

The rearrangement uses TRBV6-1 and TRBJ2-5; D not certain. The germline CDR1 and CDR2 sequences are MNHNS and SASEGT. V gave up 4 bases and J gave up 2 bases, with 8 bases separating them. The CDR3 runs 13 residues. This CDR3 is CASSGTDQETQYF. For the CDR3, the DNA is TGTGCCAGCAGTGGGACGGATCAAGAGACCCAGTACTTC.

The V and J genes are TRBV5-1 and TRBJ2-7; possible D gene TRBD1, 5 bases. The germline gives CDR1 SGHRS, CDR2 YFSETQ. The CDR3 is 14 amino acids. Trimming pared 0 bases from V and 2 bases from J, leaving 9 bases between. CDR3 coding DNA: TGCGCCAGCAGCTTGGATCCAGGGACCTACGAGCAGTACTTC. It is translated as CASSLDPGTYEQYF.